This entry concerns a single TCR beta chain. This sample was taken from a study of molecular identifiers for immune sequencing clone quantification. The CDR3 runs to 15 residues. Trimming at V came to 6 bases and at J to 2 bases, leaving 6 bases not matched to a gene. Germline V lookup: CDR1 SGHVS, CDR2 FNYEAQ. The bulk TCR libraries were made with methods described before and with listed TCR primers. TCRdb analysed the PCR reads with MiXCR anew, one entry per CDR3 protein. The sample has some 320,000 distinct CDR3 sequences; about a quarter are singletons. Each library that profiled naive CD8 cells came from approximately 20,000 to 1,000,000 sorted cells with 10%, 30% or 50% RNA.

Sequenced: naive CD8+ T cells from blood, with Jurkat cell RNA spiked in. Subset of the sample: FACS-sorted CD8+CD4-CCR7+CD45RA+ naive T cells. This clonotype originated in a human donor in good health. Some libraries in this study had Jurkat cell RNA spiked in. The chain carries TRBV7-6 and TRBJ2-7; 11 positions agree with TRBD2. The DNA for the CDR3 is TGTGCCAGCAGACTGACTAGCGGGGTACCCTACGAGCAGTACTTC. Its translation: CASRLTSGVPYEQYF.